This T cell receptor beta chain was sequenced for a study of cytomegalovirus exposure and HLA in healthy donors. Overall study findings and caveats: Earlier analysis looked at TCR beta V segments, and most were productive about 87% or about 30% of the time.

Remarks on this clone: Its specificity is unknown. The DNA is omitted, as the CDR3 cannot be located on it reliably, and the CDR3 follows TCRdb's listing.

The PCR employed 60 Vbeta primers together with 13 Jbeta primers. Sequencing used immunoSEQ multiplex PCR; TCRdb keeps in-frame clones, though not all of them. The sample yields 120,000 to 150,000 clones, roughly 62% seen once. This clonotype was obtained from a man aged 55 to 70 in good health and CMV-seronegative. The specimen sequenced was PBMCs.

This chain's CDR3 is CASSSGLAGSEQYF. The rearrangement links TRBV5-1 to TRBJ2-7; TRBD2 reflects the table's D call only, with no check against the DNA. In germline, CDR1 is SGHRS, CDR2 YFSETQ. The CDR3 contains 14 residues when both ends are counted.